The 30 T cell receptor beta chains below come from one sample, sequenced in a study of blood T cells in healthy people across ages. Next came a second PCR, run for roughly 6 to 11 cycles, which used a sample-barcoded 5' primer along with a J-beta primer mix. Via MiXCR, TCRdb re-called the 5' RACE reads, giving one row per CDR3 protein. The data show about 1.1 million distinct CDR3 sequences, under 40% seen once. The sequenced sample consisted of blood. The receptors come from a man younger than 30 in good health.

In this sample, this clonotype turned up a few times. The rearrangement uses TRBV7-8 and TRBJ2-1; the match to TRBD2 covers 9 bases. Germline loops: CDR1 SGHVS, CDR2 FQNEAQ. This CDR3 is built from 17 residues. The V segment lost 1 base and the J segment 7 bases; nucleotides outside the gene matches: 11. The CDR3 spells CASSLVFGRGGENEQFF. CDR3 bases: TGTGCCAGCAGCTTAGTTTTTGGGCGGGGGGGCGAAAATGAGCAGTTCTTC.

This clonotype was observed a single time. This chain uses TRBV20-1 with TRBJ2-7; 9 nucleotides line up with TRBD2. The germline V gene encodes CDR1 DFQATT and CDR2 SNEGSKA (reference sequence). The CDR3 is 15 amino acids. V lost 3 bases to trimming and J lost 7 bases; unmatched junction nucleotides: 13. The chain's CDR3 is CSASSPAGGSHEQYF. CDR3 nucleotides: TGCAGTGCTAGTTCCCCAGCGGGGGGCTCCCATGAGCAGTACTTC.

The chain carries TRBV20-1 and TRBJ2-3; 11 nucleotides agree with TRBD2. The ends lost 0 bases at V and 13 bases at J; junction bases unmatched: 3. CDR3 length: 12 amino acids. Germline V gene data show CDR1 as DFQATT and CDR2 as SNEGSKA (reference sequence). The CDR3 spells CSARDEGLAEYF. The CDR3 DNA reads as TGCAGTGCTAGAGATGAGGGACTAGCGGAGTATTTT.

The gene calls are TRBV9 and TRBJ2-6; no firm D call. From germline, CDR1 is SGDLS and CDR2 YYNGEE. The CDR3 is made up of 18 amino acids. V was shortened by 4 bases and J by 0 bases, with 17 bases between the two germline ends. The CDR3 region has the DNA TGTGCCAGCAGCCCTCTACAGTACCCCAGCTCTGGGGCCAACGTCCTGACTTTC. Residues: CASSPLQYPSSGANVLTF.

This clonotype was seen many times. The chain has TRBV29-1 and TRBJ1-2; TRBD1 aligns across 7 bases. Germline V gene sequence: CDR1 SQVTM, CDR2 ANQGSEA. Germline trimming cut 5 bases from V and 13 bases from J; bases unmatched to any gene: 7. The CDR3 has 10 residues. CDR3 DNA sequence: TGCAGCGTTACGGGACAGATTGGCACCTTC. Translating gives CSVTGQIGTF. Variable domain in full (rest from reference TRBV29-1 and TRBJ1-2): SAVISQKPSRDICQRGTSLTIQCQVDSQVTMMFWYRQQPGQSLTLIATANQGSEATYESGFVIDKFPISRPNLTFSTLTVSNMSPEDSSIYLCSVTGQIGTFGSGTRLTVV.

The chain is built from TRBV4-2 and TRBJ1-2; 12 nucleotides agree with TRBD1. Unmatched junction bases numbered 4, after V lost 1 base and J lost 7 bases. Germline lookup yields CDR1 LGHNA and CDR2 YNFKEQ. This CDR3 region has 15 residues. The CDR3 loop is CASSQGGQGAIGYTF. CDR3 sequence (DNA): TGTGCCAGCAGCCAAGGGGGACAGGGGGCGATTGGCTACACCTTC.

The V and J genes are TRBV20-1 and TRBJ1-2; no clear D gene. The CDR3 spans 13 residues. Germline loops: CDR1 DFQATT, CDR2 SNEGSKA (reference sequence). Trimming stripped 3 bases from V and 4 bases from J, with 12 bases between. DNA for the CDR3: TGCAGTGCTAGTATCCTGGGATCCTATGGCTACACCTTC. Its translation: CSASILGSYGYTF.

This clonotype turned up a few times. The chain has TRBV2 and TRBJ1-2; D remains unclear. CDR3 size: 15 residues. Germline CDR1 reads SNHLY; CDR2 reads FYNNEI. V was cut by 7 bases and J by 0 bases, with 15 bases left in between. Written as DNA, the CDR3 is TGTGCCAGCATCCCGCAGTCCAAAGCTAACTATGGCTACACCTTC. Its protein product is CASIPQSKANYGYTF.

This clonotype has only a few counts. With a much larger clone just one base away, this may be a read error. The chain employs TRBV6-5 and TRBJ1-1, with D hard to call. The CDR3 extends over 13 amino acids. CDR1 MNHEY and CDR2 SVGAGI come from the germline V gene. Here the CDR3 reads CASTYRGNTEAFF. CDR3 in DNA: TGTGCCAGCACTTACCGGGGGAACACTGAAGCTTTCTTT.

About this clonotype itself: A much larger clonotype is one base distant, so this may be a read error. The chain recombines TRBV6-5 with TRBJ2-1; a possible D gene is TRBD1 (6 bases). From germline, CDR1 is MNHEY and CDR2 SVGAGI. V shed 5 bases and J shed 2 bases, with 10 bases lying between them. The CDR3 contains 14 residues. CDR3 bases: TGTGCCAGCAGTCCGGGACACCCCTACAATGAGCAGTTCTTC. Translating it yields CASSPGHPYNEQFF.

The chain links TRBV20-1 to TRBJ1-2; perhaps TRBD1 as D (6 bases). The CDR3 runs to 13 residues. Germline V CDR1 and CDR2: DFQATT, SNEGSKA (reference sequence). V was cut by 3 bases and J by 4 bases, with 12 bases left in between. CDR3 nucleotides: TGCAGTGCTAGTGGGGGGCAGGGCTATGGCTACACCTTC. Translation: CSASGGQGYGYTF.

This sequence joins TRBV7-9 and TRBJ1-2; D is possibly TRBD1 (6 bases). With 1 base removed from V and 8 bases from J, the gap between germline ends came to 14 bases. The CDR3 sequence is 14 residues long. CDR1 is SEHNR and CDR2 is FQNEAQ in the germline V gene (reference sequence). The CDR3 is CASSLGGGADGYTF. CDR3 sequence (DNA): TGTGCCAGCAGCTTAGGAGGGGGGGCTGACGGCTACACCTTC. The variable domain in full, with the rest retrieved from reference TRBV7-9 and TRBJ1-2, is DTGVSQNPRHKITKRGQNVTFRCDPISEHNRLYWYRQTLGQGPEFLTYFQNEAQLEKSRLLSDRFSAERPKGSFSTLEIQRTEQGDSAMYLCASSLGGGADGYTFGSGTRLTVV.

The gene calls are TRBV28 and TRBJ2-6; the D is unclear. Germline V gives CDR1 MDHEN, CDR2 SYDVKM. The CDR3 is 16 residues long. V shed 3 bases and J shed 0 bases, with 9 bases lying between them. The CDR3 sequence is CASSFRAVSGANVLTF. As DNA, the CDR3 is TGTGCCAGCAGTTTCCGGGCCGTCTCTGGGGCCAACGTCCTGACTTTC.

This clonotype has a count of ten or more. CDR3 nucleotide sequence: TGCGCCAGCAGCTTGACCCAACAGGGATACGGCTACACCTTC. Amino acid sequence: CASSLTQQGYGYTF. This rearrangement joins TRBV5-1 to TRBJ1-2, with a weak D call TRBD1 (6 bases). This CDR3 contains 14 residues. The germline V gene encodes CDR1 SGHRS and CDR2 YFSETQ. V was trimmed by 1 base and J by 8 bases, leaving 15 bases between them.

As regards this clonotype: An end of the junction differs from the germline gene, which may be a read error. The CDR3 sequence is CASSLDFSYERYF. DNA for the CDR3: TGTGCCAGCAGCCTGGACTTCTCCTACGAGCGGTACTTC. The chain employs TRBV3-1 and TRBJ2-7; possibly TRBD2 for D (5 bases). The CDR3 spans 13 residues. In germline, CDR1 is LGHDT, CDR2 YNNKEL (reference sequence).

The chain has TRBV20-1 and TRBJ1-1, with 7 nucleotides matching TRBD1. Trimming removed 6 bases from V and 9 bases from J; junction bases left unmatched: 7. Looked up from germline, CDR1 is DFQATT and CDR2 is SNEGSKA (reference sequence). The CDR3 is 11 amino acids. CDR3 in DNA: TGCAGTGCCAGACAGGGTTATCAAGCTTTCTTT. Residues: CSARQGYQAFF.

The V and J genes are TRBV27 and TRBJ1-6; D gene uncertain. The CDR3 totals 14 residues. The V and J ends lost 3 bases and 7 bases respectively, with 10 bases between them. Germline V gives CDR1 MNHEY, CDR2 SMNVEV (reference sequence). The CDR3 region has the DNA TGTGCCAGCAGTTTGGGAGATTCGAATTCACCCCTCCACTTT. Protein product: CASSLGDSNSPLHF.

The V call is TRBV20-1, the J call TRBJ1-2, with D possibly matching TRBD1 (6 bases). Germline CDR1 and CDR2: DFQATT and SNEGSKA (reference sequence). Trimming shortened V by 6 bases and J by 7 bases, and 15 bases separated the two germline ends. CDR3 length equals 12 residues. The CDR3 DNA sequence: TGCAGTGCCCCAGGGGAGGGGACTGGCTACACCTTC. It translates to CSAPGEGTGYTF.

Of note for this clonotype: Compared with germline, one end of the junction differs, possibly owing to a read error. V is TRBV2 and J is TRBJ1-2; TRBD1 might be the D (6 bases). CDR3 length: 15 amino acids. CDR1 and CDR2 from the germline V gene are SNHLY and FYNNEI. The CDR3 loop is CASRTGTTLGDGNTF. The CDR3 DNA sequence: TGTGCCAGCAGAACCGGGACAACCCTTGGGGATGGCAACACCTTC.

The chain carries TRBV20-1 and TRBJ2-2; weak D call: TRBD2 (5 bases). Trimming removed 3 bases from V and 7 bases from J, with 9 bases in between. CDR1 and CDR2 from the germline V gene are DFQATT and SNEGSKA (reference sequence). This CDR3 is 12 amino acids long. The CDR3 is CSASTGIGELFF. The CDR3 bases are TGCAGTGCTAGTACCGGGATCGGGGAGCTGTTTTTT.

In regard to this clonotype: The junction does not match germline at one end; this may be a read error. The chain recombines TRBV4-3 with TRBJ1-4, with D maybe TRBD1 (5 bases). Per the germline V gene, CDR1 is LGHNA and CDR2 is YSLEER. The length of the CDR3 is 17 residues. The CDR3 DNA sequence: TGCGCCGGCAGCAGCCCGCTGGGGGGGACAACTAATGAAAAACTGTTTTTT. Residues: CAGSSPLGGTTNEKLFF.

A word on this clonotype: A read error may explain this, as a much larger clone is one base away. The V and J genes are TRBV12-3 or TRBV12-4 and TRBJ2-7; possible D gene TRBD2, 5 bases. V lost 4 bases, J lost 7 bases, and 14 bases lay in between. This CDR3 has 13 amino acids. The CDR3: CASSWTQFNEQYF. In nucleotides, the CDR3 is TGTGCCAGCAGTTGGACTCAATTCAATGAGCAGTACTTC.

The rearrangement links TRBV29-1 to TRBJ2-3; 11 bases are shared with TRBD1. This CDR3 contains 15 residues. Germline values: CDR1 SQVTM, CDR2 ANQGSEA. Trimming at V came to 7 bases and at J to 2 bases, leaving 8 bases not matched to a gene. The CDR3 protein is CSASGTGGFTDTQYF. As DNA, the CDR3 is TGCAGCGCTTCCGGGACAGGGGGATTCACAGATACGCAGTATTTT.

Worth noting for this clonotype: A read error may produce the germline difference seen at one junction end. The chain couples TRBV5-1 to TRBJ2-7; D not resolved. The CDR3 runs to 12 residues. Germline values: CDR1 SGHRS, CDR2 YFSETQ. CDR3 sequence reads: CAGSLSSYEQYF. DNA for the CDR3: TGCGCCGGCAGCTTGAGTTCCTACGAGCAGTACTTC. Complete variable domain (other parts from reference TRBV5-1 and TRBJ2-7): KAGVTQTPRYLIKTRGQQVTLSCSPISGHRSVSWYQQTPGQGLQFLFEYFSETQRNKGNFPGRFSGRQFSNSRSEMNVSTLELGDSALYLCAGSLSSYEQYFGPGTRLTVT.

The CDR3 loop is CSGSGGHDTQYF. The CDR3 DNA sequence: TGCAGCGGGAGCGGGGGCCATGATACGCAGTATTTT. V and J are TRBV29-1 and TRBJ2-3; 8 positions agree with TRBD2. The CDR3 length is 12 residues. Trimming took 7 bases from V and 6 from J; bases not matched to a gene: 6. Looked up from germline, CDR1 is SQVTM and CDR2 is ANQGSEA.

The chain joins TRBV4-3 to TRBJ2-2, with D maybe TRBD2 (5 bases). Trimming removed 3 bases at V and 7 bases at J, with 9 bases between. Looked up from germline, CDR1 is LGHNA and CDR2 is YSLEER. The CDR3 sequence is 13 residues long. In DNA, the CDR3 is TGCGCCAGCAGCCATTTCGGGGTCGGGGAGCTGTTTTTT. It is translated as CASSHFGVGELFF.

Ten or more counts support this clonotype. This sequence joins TRBV9 and TRBJ2-1; the D is unclear. Looked up from germline, CDR1 is SGDLS and CDR2 is YYNGEE. The CDR3 consists of 11 residues. Trimming removed 0 bases from V and 10 bases from J, with 5 bases in between. Here the CDR3 DNA reads TGTGCCAGCAGCGTAGGTACCGAGCAGTTCTTC. Its protein product is CASSVGTEQFF.

V is TRBV7-2 and J is TRBJ2-4; TRBD2 matches 12 bases. The germline V gene has CDR1 SGHTA and CDR2 FQGNSA. This CDR3 contains 16 residues. Germline trimming cut 3 bases from V and 9 bases from J; bases unmatched to any gene: 9. The CDR3 spells CASSLGLAGAGGIQYF. CDR3 coding DNA: TGTGCCAGCAGCTTGGGACTAGCGGGCGCCGGGGGCATTCAGTACTTC. Full variable domain (missing parts from reference TRBV7-2 and TRBJ2-4): GAGVSQSPSNKVTEKGKDVELRCDPISGHTALYWYRQSLGQGLEFLIYFQGNSAPDKSGLPSDRFSAERTGGSVSTLTIQRTQQEDSAVYLCASSLGLAGAGGIQYFGAGTRLSVL.

The V gene is TRBV9, the J gene TRBJ2-4, with TRBD1 identical over 10 bases. The germline V gene encodes CDR1 SGDLS and CDR2 YYNGEE. The CDR3 spans 16 residues. J gave up 8 bases and V 3 bases, and 11 bases lay outside the gene matches. This CDR3 is CASSGQGAPERDIQYF. In DNA, the CDR3 is TGTGCCAGCAGCGGACAGGGGGCTCCTGAGAGGGACATTCAGTACTTC.

The chain has TRBV4-3 and TRBJ1-1; TRBD1 matches at 8 bases. Germline values: CDR1 LGHNA, CDR2 YSLEER. V trimming: 5 bases; J trimming: 4 bases; junction bases outside the gene matches: 9. The CDR3 totals 15 residues. The CDR3 DNA is TGCGCCAGCAGCTACACCCGGACAGGGTCCACTGAAGCTTTCTTT. Translation: CASSYTRTGSTEAFF.